Shown below are 8 T cell receptor beta chains from a single sample sequenced in a study of a mutant IDH1 vaccine in newly diagnosed glioma. What these receptors recognize is not known. The time point denotes: week 35, safety follow-up. Doses consisted of 300 ug of mutant IDH1 20-mer peptide each, paired with topical imiquimod. Generated by immunoSEQ multiplex PCR, the TCRdb table keeps only in-frame clones and is missing some. The sample has tens of thousands of clones; roughly nine tenths are singletons. Material: PBMCs, obtained from a glioma patient whose treatment included an IDH1 peptide vaccine. The origin of the receptors is a man aged 35-49 years with glioma.

The V and J genes are TRBV19 and TRBJ2-7; D is unclear. Germline-derived CDR1 and CDR2 are LNHDA and SQIVND (reference sequence). The V and J ends lost 1 base and 5 bases respectively, with 12 bases between them. This CDR3 comprises 14 residues. The CDR3 DNA reads TGTGCCAGTAGTATAGGGCCCGGTGCCAACGAGCAGTACTTC. Protein sequence: CASSIGPGANEQYF.

CDR3: CATIDRGSGNEQFF. The CDR3 DNA reads as TGTGCCACCATCGACAGGGGATCGGGCAATGAGCAGTTCTTC. V is TRBV15 and J is TRBJ2-1; 8 positions match TRBD1. This CDR3 is 14 amino acids long. The junction had 8 bases not matched to a gene; V was cut back by 7 bases and J by 6 bases. Per germline, CDR1 LNHNV and CDR2 YYDKDF (reference sequence).

This sequence joins TRBV6-5 and TRBJ1-2; D is perhaps TRBD1 (6 bases). V lost 6 bases, J lost 4 bases, and 12 bases lay in between. Germline V gene sequence: CDR1 MNHEY, CDR2 SVGAGI. The CDR3 totals 13 residues. The CDR3 spells CASRLGGAYGYTF. CDR3 bases: TGTGCCAGCAGGCTGGGGGGCGCCTATGGCTACACCTTC.

The chain recombines TRBV6-5 with TRBJ1-2; 9 positions match TRBD1. Germline CDR1 and CDR2: MNHEY and SVGAGI. The CDR3 is 13 residues long. The J segment lost 7 bases and the V segment lost 6 bases, leaving 6 bases of the junction unmatched. The CDR3 DNA sequence: TGTGCCAGCAGGGAAACAGGGGGCCGTGGCTACACCTTC. Protein sequence: CASRETGGRGYTF.

V and J are TRBV7-9 and TRBJ1-2; no reliable D call. The CDR3 is 14 amino acids. Trimming stripped 1 base from V and 0 bases from J, with 6 bases between. Germline loops: CDR1 SEHNR, CDR2 FQNEAQ (reference sequence). CDR3 nucleotide sequence: TGTGCCAGCAGCTTAGGGGCAGCTAACTATGGCTACACCTTC. Protein sequence: CASSLGAANYGYTF.

The chain is built from TRBV6-5 and TRBJ2-1, with TRBD2 matching 7 bases. V was clipped by 4 bases and J by 7 bases; unmatched bases: 13. The CDR3 spans 16 residues. CDR1 and CDR2 from the germline V gene are MNHEY and SVGAGI. Here the CDR3 reads CASSSSTSKLGNEQFF. CDR3 in DNA: TGTGCCAGCAGTTCCTCGACTAGCAAACTAGGGAATGAGCAGTTCTTC.

This chain uses TRBV7-3 with TRBJ2-5, with 11 positions matching TRBD2. Germline values: CDR1 SGHTA, CDR2 FQGTGA. The CDR3 extends over 16 amino acids. Trimming at V came to 4 bases and at J to 1 base, leaving 5 bases not matched to a gene. The CDR3, as DNA: TGTGCCAGCAGCTGGCTAGCGGGAGGCCCCCAAGAGACCCAGTACTTC. Amino acid sequence: CASSWLAGGPQETQYF.

This chain connects TRBV7-2 to TRBJ1-1; perhaps TRBD1 as D (6 bases). CDR3 length equals 13 residues. The germline V gene encodes CDR1 SGHTA and CDR2 FQGNSA. V was shortened by 4 bases and J by 1 base, with 7 bases between the two germline ends. CDR3 protein: CASSWTANTEAFF. The CDR3 nucleotides read TGTGCCAGCAGCTGGACAGCGAACACTGAAGCTTTCTTT.